These 8 T cell receptor beta chains originate from one sample sequenced in a study of shared clonotypes between healthy human individuals. Naive CD8 cells lacked CD45RO and underwent positive selection for CCR7, leaving out terminally differentiated effector memory CD45RA+ cells. Profiled with immunoSEQ multiplex PCR; TCRdb holds only in-frame clones, not every one. The table has around 1.9 million clones, roughly 91% seen once. Sequenced input: naive CD8+ T cells from PBMCs. Receptors originate from a man younger than 35 in good health. Some clones in this sample may be carry-over from other donors' samples.

The CDR3 region is CASSLNGPRDEQYF. DNA of the CDR3: TGCGCCAGCAGCCTGAACGGACCCAGGGACGAGCAGTACTTC. The J gene is TRBJ2-7, the V gene TRBV4-3; D perhaps matches TRBD1 (5 bases). The CDR3 totals 14 residues. The germline V gene has CDR1 LGHNA and CDR2 YSLEER. Trimming took 4 bases from V and 5 from J, leaving 15 bases between them.

The chain couples TRBV30 to TRBJ2-1, with D tentatively TRBD1 (6 bases). From germline, CDR1 is GTSNPN and CDR2 SVGIG (reference sequence). V was clipped by 2 bases and J by 10 bases, with 12 bases between them. The CDR3 consists of 12 residues. CDR3 DNA: TGTGCCTGGAGTACTTGGGGGCAGGAGCAGTTCTTC. Protein product: CAWSTWGQEQFF. Based on the CDR3 plus reference TRBV30 and TRBJ2-1, the full variable domain is SQTIHQWPATLVQPVGSPLSLECTVEGTSNPNLYWYRQAAGRGLQLLFYSVGIGQISSEVPQNLSASRPQDRQFILSSKKLLLSDSGFYLCAWSTWGQEQFFGPGTRLTVL.

The chain uses TRBV27 and TRBJ1-1, with D maybe TRBD1 (6 bases). Germline V CDR1 and CDR2: MNHEY, SMNVEV (reference sequence). V gave up 0 bases and J gave up 1 base, with 9 bases separating them. This CDR3 has 15 residues. CDR3 DNA: TGTGCCAGCAGTTTATCCGCCAGGGGGAACACTGAAGCTTTCTTT. Amino acids: CASSLSARGNTEAFF.

The J gene is TRBJ1-1, the V gene TRBV11-2; 7 nucleotides match TRBD1. The CDR3 has 17 amino acids. The trim removed 5 bases at V and 1 base at J, leaving 13 bases unmatched. Germline V CDR1 and CDR2: SGHAT, FQNNGV. The CDR3 nucleotides are TGTGCCAGCAGCCCAGGGAGACAGGGAGTAGGGAACACTGAAGCTTTCTTT. This gives the protein CASSPGRQGVGNTEAFF.

The J gene is TRBJ2-1, the V gene TRBV9, with 10 bases fitting TRBD1. Germline CDR1 and CDR2: SGDLS and YYNGEE. With V trimmed by 4 bases and J by 0 bases, 10 bases remained unmatched. This CDR3 region has 18 residues. CDR3 sequence: CASSLLSGQGSSYNEQFF. The CDR3 bases are TGTGCCAGCAGCCTCCTCTCGGGACAGGGGAGCTCCTACAATGAGCAGTTCTTC.

The V call is TRBV14, the J call TRBJ1-3; D is undetermined. Deletions cut 3 bases from V and 2 bases from J, with 11 bases between. CDR3 length: 15 residues. CDR1 is SGHDN, CDR2 FVKESK, per germline. The CDR3 DNA reads TGTGCCAGCAGCCAGGGTACGGGTCCTGGAAACACCATATATTTT. Translated: CASSQGTGPGNTIYF. The variable domain in full, with the rest retrieved from reference TRBV14 and TRBJ1-3, is EAGVTQFPSHSVIEKGQTVTLRCDPISGHDNLYWYRRVMGKEIKFLLHFVKESKQDESGMPNNRFLAERTGGTYSTLKVQPAELEDSGVYFCASSQGTGPGNTIYFGEGSWLTVV.

The J gene is TRBJ1-2, the V gene TRBV7-9; 9 nucleotides agree with TRBD1. V lost 8 bases and J lost 3; bases outside the gene matches: 10. CDR3 length: 15 amino acids. Germline CDR1 SEHNR, CDR2 FQNEAQ (reference sequence). The CDR3 region has the DNA TGTGCCAGCTCTGGGGACAGGGAAGTCGACTATGGCTACACCTTC. Protein sequence: CASSGDREVDYGYTF.

V and J are TRBV5-6 and TRBJ1-5, with unresolved D. Germline values: CDR1 SGHDT, CDR2 YYEEEE. This CDR3 has 12 residues. Trimming stripped 1 base from V and 7 bases from J, with 6 bases between. The CDR3 protein is CASSLHGQPQHF. CDR3 nucleotides: TGTGCCAGCAGCTTGCACGGGCAGCCCCAGCATTTT. Using reference TRBV5-6 and TRBJ1-5 for the parts outside the CDR3, the full variable domain is DAGVTQSPTHLIKTRGQQVTLRCSPKSGHDTVSWYQQALGQGPQFIFQYYEEEERQRGNFPDRFSGHQFPNYSSELNVNALLLGDSALYLCASSLHGQPQHFGDGTRLSIL.